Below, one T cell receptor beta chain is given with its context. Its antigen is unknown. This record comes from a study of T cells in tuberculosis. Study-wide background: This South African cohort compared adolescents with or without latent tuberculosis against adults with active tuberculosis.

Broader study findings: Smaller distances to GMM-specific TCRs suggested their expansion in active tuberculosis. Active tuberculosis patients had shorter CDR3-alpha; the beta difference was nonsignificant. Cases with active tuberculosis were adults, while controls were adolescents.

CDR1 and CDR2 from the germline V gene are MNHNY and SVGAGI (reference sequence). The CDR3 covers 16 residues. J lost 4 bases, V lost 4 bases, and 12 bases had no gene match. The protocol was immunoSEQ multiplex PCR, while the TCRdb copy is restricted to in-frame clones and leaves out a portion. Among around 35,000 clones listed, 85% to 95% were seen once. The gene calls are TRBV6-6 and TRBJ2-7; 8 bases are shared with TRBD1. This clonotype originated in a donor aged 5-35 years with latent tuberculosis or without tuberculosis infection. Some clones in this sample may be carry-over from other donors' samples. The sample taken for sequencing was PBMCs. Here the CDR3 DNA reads TGTGCCAGCAGTTGGGGTGTGACAGGGGCGGGGTACGAGCAGTACTTC. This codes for CASSWGVTGAGYEQYF.